A single sample is the source of the 25 T cell receptor beta chains below, sequenced in a study of T-cell reconstitution after alpha-beta-depleted transplantation in children. It was with unique molecular identifiers that the TCRbeta library was prepared. TCRdb analysed the PCR reads with MiXCR anew, one entry per CDR3 protein. The data show some 500,000 distinct CDR3 sequences, around 17% seen once. This specimen consisted of PBMCs from the stem cell graft donor, obtained from the stem cell graft. The source is a human donor who donated a stem cell graft to a child with acute lymphoblastic leukemia.

This clonotype was found a few times. V and J are TRBV9 and TRBJ1-2; the D gene is possibly TRBD1 (6 bases). Germline CDR1 and CDR2: SGDLS and YYNGEE. CDR3 size: 16 residues. Trimming pared 3 bases from V and 8 bases from J, leaving 23 bases between. The CDR3 DNA reads TGTGCCAGCAGCGCCCGGTGGGGGGCCCCTTTCGGGGGCTACACCTTC. It codes for CASSARWGAPFGGYTF. Looking up the rest from reference TRBV9 and TRBJ1-2 gives the full variable domain: DSGVTQTPKHLITATGQRVTLRCSPRSGDLSVYWYQQSLDQGLQFLIQYYNGEERAKGNILERFSAQQFPDLHSELNLSSLELGDSALYFCASSARWGAPFGGYTFGSGTRLTVV.

The chain links TRBV6-1 to TRBJ1-6; TRBD1 matches at 7 bases. The ends lost 6 bases at V and 9 bases at J; junction bases unmatched: 8. The CDR3 is made up of 14 amino acids. Germline V gene sequence: CDR1 MNHNS, CDR2 SASEGT. The CDR3 loop is CASRQGQSGSPLHF. The CDR3 DNA sequence: TGTGCCAGCAGGCAGGGACAGTCCGGTTCACCCCTCCACTTT.

In its sample, this clonotype was seen many times. The J gene is TRBJ1-1, the V gene TRBV5-1; 12 bases map to TRBD1. The germline CDR1 and CDR2 sequences are SGHRS and YFSETQ. V lost 4 bases to trimming and J lost 1 base; unmatched junction nucleotides: 14. CDR3 size: 19 residues. CDR3 coding DNA: TGCGCCAGCAGCCGAAGGGGGACAGGGGGCCTTCTTACGAACACTGAAGCTTTCTTT. Its protein product is CASSRRGTGGLLTNTEAFF.

This sequence joins TRBV19 and TRBJ1-5; weak D call: TRBD1 (5 bases). CDR3 length: 15 amino acids. V lost 4 bases to trimming and J lost 0 bases, with 10 bases between them. CDR1 and CDR2 from the germline V gene are LNHDA and SQIVND (reference sequence). The CDR3 is CASSTLTVSNQPQHF. The CDR3 bases are TGTGCCAGTAGTACCCTGACAGTTAGCAATCAGCCCCAGCATTTT.

This clonotype was counted a few times. The chain employs TRBV7-2 and TRBJ2-1; 7 positions agree with TRBD2. Germline CDR1 SGHTA, CDR2 FQGNSA. The CDR3 length is 15 residues. With V trimmed by 0 bases and J by 3 bases, 2 bases remained unmatched. In DNA form, the CDR3 reads TGTGCCAGCAGCTTAGCGGGAGGGAACTACAATGAGCAGTTCTTC. Translation: CASSLAGGNYNEQFF. Full variable domain (missing parts from reference TRBV7-2 and TRBJ2-1): GAGVSQSPSNKVTEKGKDVELRCDPISGHTALYWYRQSLGQGLEFLIYFQGNSAPDKSGLPSDRFSAERTGGSVSTLTIQRTQQEDSAVYLCASSLAGGNYNEQFFGPGTRLTVL.

V and J are TRBV20-1 and TRBJ2-3; weak D call: TRBD2 (6 bases). This CDR3 is 14 amino acids long. Germline CDR1 DFQATT, CDR2 SNEGSKA (reference sequence). V lost 1 base and J lost 1, with 9 bases in between. The CDR3 is CSARAGAGTDTQYF. The CDR3 DNA reads TGCAGTGCTAGAGCGGGAGCTGGCACAGATACGCAGTATTTT.

This clonotype was seen many times. The V gene is TRBV29-1, the J gene TRBJ1-5; tentatively, D is TRBD1 (6 bases). The CDR3 length is 14 residues. The ends were cut back, 5 bases at V and 3 bases at J, with 14 bases in the middle. Germline V CDR1 and CDR2: SQVTM, ANQGSEA. CDR3 sequence (DNA): TGCAGCGTTACTCTAGGGGGATTCAATCAGCCCCAGCATTTT. Translating gives CSVTLGGFNQPQHF. Drawing the rest from reference TRBV29-1 and TRBJ1-5, the complete variable domain is SAVISQKPSRDICQRGTSLTIQCQVDSQVTMMFWYRQQPGQSLTLIATANQGSEATYESGFVIDKFPISRPNLTFSTLTVSNMSPEDSSIYLCSVTLGGFNQPQHFGDGTRLSIL.

The V gene is TRBV6-1, the J gene TRBJ2-7, with D tentatively TRBD1 (7 bases). This CDR3 comprises 15 residues. Deletions cut 5 bases from V and 2 bases from J, with 16 bases between. Germline CDR1 MNHNS, CDR2 SASEGT. For the CDR3, the DNA is TGTGCCAGCAGTATTGGGGCAGGGGGGCCCTACGAGCAGTACTTC. It specifies CASSIGAGGPYEQYF.

This clonotype was counted between two and nine times. The rearrangement links TRBV9 to TRBJ2-7; no reliable D call. V dropped 4 bases and J dropped 3 bases, with 14 bases sitting between them. Germline lookup yields CDR1 SGDLS and CDR2 YYNGEE. The CDR3 loop spans 14 amino acids. CDR3 coding DNA: TGTGCCAGCAGCCCTCGCTCGGCCTTCTACGAGCAGTACTTC. Protein sequence: CASSPRSAFYEQYF.

This clonotype showed up just a few times. This rearrangement joins TRBV7-2 to TRBJ2-3; 7 bases are a match to TRBD2. CDR1 is SGHTA, CDR2 FQGNSA, per germline. This CDR3 contains 14 residues. The V gene end was trimmed by 0 bases and the J gene end by 5 bases; junction bases not matched to a gene: 2. CDR3 in amino acids: CASSLAGGEDTQYF. CDR3 DNA sequence: TGTGCCAGCAGCTTAGCGGGAGGGGAAGATACGCAGTATTTT.

There are a few counts of this clonotype. The chain has TRBV5-5 and TRBJ2-1, with a weak D call TRBD1 (6 bases). The CDR3 runs 15 residues. V gave up 0 bases and J gave up 10 bases, with 17 bases separating them. Germline V gives CDR1 SGHKS, CDR2 YYEKEE (reference sequence). The CDR3 reads CASSLGGRGTNEQFF. CDR3 nucleotides: TGTGCCAGCAGCTTGGGAGGTAGGGGGACAAACGAGCAGTTCTTC. The full variable domain, rest sourced from reference TRBV5-5 and TRBJ2-1, is DAGVTQSPTHLIKTRGQQVTLRCSPISGHKSVSWYQQVLGQGPQFIFQYYEKEERGRGNFPDRFSARQFPNYSSELNVNALLLGDSALYLCASSLGGRGTNEQFFGPGTRLTVL.

J is TRBJ1-4 and V is TRBV5-1; D is ambiguous. Germline CDR1 is SGHRS and CDR2 is YFSETQ. The CDR3 is made up of 16 amino acids. The V and J ends lost 0 bases and 5 bases respectively, with 14 bases between them. This CDR3 reads CASSLDIGKGNEKLFF. The DNA of the CDR3 is TGCGCCAGCAGCTTGGACATCGGGAAGGGAAATGAAAAACTGTTTTTT.

V and J are TRBV7-8 and TRBJ1-2; D unclear. The V gene lost 7 bases and the J gene lost 4 bases, with 19 bases spanning the gap. The CDR3 has 15 amino acids. The germline CDR1 and CDR2 sequences are SGHVS and FQNEAQ. The CDR3 DNA reads TGTGCCAGCACCGGCACCCAACAGTCCGGCTATGGCTACACCTTC. It translates to CASTGTQQSGYGYTF.

The rearrangement links TRBV4-1 to TRBJ2-1; 7 nucleotides agree with TRBD2. The V gene's germline CDR1 is MGHRA and CDR2 YSYEKL. CDR3 length equals 15 residues. V shed 4 bases, J shed 7 bases, and the junction held 10 bases outside the gene matches. CDR3 DNA: TGCGCCAGCAGCCCAACCCCCGGGACTAATAATGAGCAGTTCTTC. It translates to CASSPTPGTNNEQFF.

V usage is TRBV7-9 and J usage is TRBJ2-7; no firm D call. Trimming cost V 1 base and J 4 bases, with 14 bases left between them. CDR3 size: 15 residues. Germline V CDR1 and CDR2: SEHNR, FQNEAQ (reference sequence). CDR3 loop: CASSLDSLRSYEQYF. In DNA form, the CDR3 reads TGTGCCAGCAGCTTAGACTCCTTGAGGTCGTACGAGCAGTACTTC.

V gene TRBV25-1 combines with J gene TRBJ2-7; weak D call: TRBD1 (6 bases). V was trimmed by 4 bases and J by 0 bases, leaving 13 bases between them. The CDR3 is made up of 15 amino acids. Germline CDR1 and CDR2: MGHDK and SYGVNS. As DNA, the CDR3 is TGTGCCAGCAGTGGGGGGCCCAACCTCTCCTACGAGCAGTACTTC. It translates to CASSGGPNLSYEQYF.

This clonotype was seen once. This chain joins TRBV5-1 and TRBJ1-1; 9 nucleotides agree with TRBD1. The CDR3 extends over 19 amino acids. Germline V gene data show CDR1 as SGHRS and CDR2 as YFSETQ. Unmatched junction bases numbered 12, after V lost 0 bases and J lost 0 bases. The CDR3 DNA reads as TGCGCCAGCAGCTTGGCGACAGGGGGGGAAGTAGAGGTGAACACTGAAGCTTTCTTT. Translating gives CASSLATGGEVEVNTEAFF.

This clonotype was detected a few times. The V gene is TRBV12-3 or TRBV12-4, the J gene TRBJ1-2; D gene unclear. This CDR3 is built from 13 residues. Trimming took 5 bases from V and 7 from J, leaving 14 bases between them. The CDR3 DNA is TGTGCCAGCAGTCGACTTATTAAGGGTGGCTACACCTTC. Translated: CASSRLIKGGYTF.

This clonotype has more than one count but fewer than ten. The chain combines TRBV5-1 with TRBJ2-1, with 12 nucleotides matching TRBD2. From germline, CDR1 is SGHRS and CDR2 YFSETQ. The V and J ends lost 4 bases and 0 bases, in that order; junction bases with no gene match: 8. This CDR3 region has 18 residues. The CDR3 loop reads CASSLRTSGALSYNEQFF. In DNA, the CDR3 is TGCGCCAGCAGCCTACGGACTAGCGGGGCCCTCTCCTACAATGAGCAGTTCTTC.

In this sample, this clonotype turned up a few times. The chain recombines TRBV5-1 with TRBJ2-7; either TRBD1 or TRBD2 may supply D (5 bases each). The V end lost 0 bases, the J end lost 2 bases, and 9 bases lay between the germline ends. The CDR3 has 14 amino acids. Germline V gives CDR1 SGHRS, CDR2 YFSETQ. The CDR3 region has the DNA TGCGCCAGCAGCTTGGGGGACGGACCCTACGAGCAGTACTTC. It is translated as CASSLGDGPYEQYF.

The chain employs TRBV7-7 and TRBJ2-7; TRBD1 aligns across 9 bases. V lost 5 bases and J lost 1; bases outside the gene matches: 6. CDR1 and CDR2 (germline): SSHAT, FNYEAQ (reference sequence). The CDR3 covers 15 residues. DNA of the CDR3: TGTGCCAGCAGCGACGGACAGGGGTCATCCTACGAGCAGTACTTC. It encodes CASSDGQGSSYEQYF. The whole variable domain, filled in from reference TRBV7-7 and TRBJ2-7, reads GAGVSQSPRYKVTKRGQDVTLRCDPISSHATLYWYQQALGQGPEFLTYFNYEAQPDKSGLPSDRFSAERPEGSISTLTIQRTEQRDSAMYRCASSDGQGSSYEQYFGPGTRLTVT.

This clonotype was observed a handful of times. The chain employs TRBV6-2 or TRBV6-3 and TRBJ2-5, with no clear D. The CDR3 extends over 12 amino acids. Germline V lookup: CDR1 MNHEY, CDR2 SVGEGT. Trimming took 0 bases from V and 11 from J, leaving 10 bases between them. The CDR3 region has the DNA TGTGCCAGCAGTTACTCTTTGGCAACACAGTACTTC. Encoded protein: CASSYSLATQYF.

The CDR3 coding sequence is TGCAGTGCAACTTGGGTGGGGTTTGGGATCGAGCAGTACTTC. It is translated as CSATWVGFGIEQYF. J is TRBJ2-7 and V is TRBV20-1; no clear D. The CDR3 has 14 amino acids. Trimming took 6 bases from V and 6 from J, leaving 21 bases between them. Per the germline V gene, CDR1 is DFQATT and CDR2 is SNEGSKA (reference sequence).

This CDR3 reads CAWSGLGNQPQHF. DNA of the CDR3: TGTGCCTGGAGTGGGCTGGGGAATCAGCCCCAGCATTTT. The gene calls are TRBV30 and TRBJ1-5; D call uncertain. CDR3 length: 13 residues. The germline gives CDR1 GTSNPN, CDR2 SVGIG (reference sequence). The V and J ends lost 1 base and 4 bases respectively, with 8 bases between them.

The rearrangement joins TRBV12-3 or TRBV12-4 to TRBJ1-1; D may be TRBD1 (5 bases). Trimming removed 6 bases from V and 4 bases from J, with 18 bases in between. The CDR3 length is 15 residues. The DNA of the CDR3 is TGTGCCAGCAGCCCATCCCGACAGAGATTCACTGAAGCTTTCTTT. Protein product: CASSPSRQRFTEAFF.